The present TCR beta chain was sequenced within a study of early T cells in non-severe SARS-CoV-2 infection. Between the trimmed V and J ends, which lost 4 bases and 5 bases, there was a span of 8 bases. This CDR3 has 12 amino acids. Germline V gene sequence: CDR1 SGHVS, CDR2 FQNEAQ. This clonotype was observed at least ten times. One entry per CDR3 protein results from TCRdb running MiXCR on the 5' RACE reads. The table includes about 50,000 distinct CDR3 sequences, roughly a tenth detected once. Sequencing was carried out using whole blood. V usage is TRBV7-8 and J usage is TRBJ2-5, with D uncertain. The TCR comes from an adult who was a healthcare worker with PCR-confirmed SARS-CoV-2 infection or an uninfected control (not recorded which). CDR3 region: CASSWERETQYF. The CDR3 coding sequence is TGTGCCAGCAGCTGGGAAAGGGAGACCCAGTACTTC.